A single sample gave rise to the 7 T cell receptor beta chains below, sequenced in a study of blood T cell repertoires in COVID-19 (dated by TCRdb to 2018 to 2021). Receptor libraries were prepared by the immunoSEQ multiplex PCR assay. TCRdb carries this immuneACCESS record with in-frame sequences only. Its versions omit some clonotypes, under half of them owing to an unresolved V gene in the studies checked, with the rest unexplained. For this sample there are around 270,000 clones; around nine tenths appear just once. The ten largest make up roughly 4.9% of the sample. Material for sequencing was peripheral blood. The source of these receptors is a woman aged 55-70 years with COVID-19, enrolled during active disease.

This chain uses TRBV5-5 with TRBJ1-1, with D possibly being TRBD1 (5 bases). CDR1 SGHKS and CDR2 YYEKEE come from the germline V gene (reference sequence). Trimming took off 4 bases at V and 4 bases at J, with 17 bases between the two ends. The CDR3 runs 15 residues. CDR3 amino acids: CASSPPGGVGTEAFF. In DNA form, the CDR3 reads TGTGCCAGCAGCCCGCCGGGGGGGGTTGGCACTGAAGCTTTCTTT.

This chain connects TRBV20-1 to TRBJ2-1; D is possibly TRBD2 (6 bases). CDR1 and CDR2 (germline): DFQATT, SNEGSKA (reference sequence). V dropped 3 bases and J dropped 2 bases, with 14 bases sitting between them. CDR3 length: 15 amino acids. CDR3 sequence: CSASRLATTYNEQFF. The CDR3 DNA follows: TGCAGTGCTAGTAGGCTAGCGACGACCTACAATGAGCAGTTCTTC.

This clone is a singleton in its sample. The chain employs TRBV2 and TRBJ1-1; perhaps TRBD1 as D (5 bases). CDR3 length: 13 amino acids. Looked up from germline, CDR1 is SNHLY and CDR2 is FYNNEI. Trimming took off 7 bases at V and 5 bases at J, with 14 bases between the two ends. CDR3 region: CASNQGLETEAFF. CDR3 DNA: TGTGCCAGCAACCAGGGATTGGAAACTGAAGCTTTCTTT.

The J gene is TRBJ1-1, the V gene TRBV10-3; the D is unclear. Trimming stripped 9 bases from V and 1 base from J, with 12 bases between. Germline-derived CDR1 and CDR2 are ENHRY and SYGVKD. The CDR3 spans 13 residues. For the CDR3, the DNA is TGTGCCATAATGAGGGATTGGAACACTGAAGCTTTCTTT. Its translation: CAIMRDWNTEAFF.

The V and J genes are TRBV6-6 and TRBJ1-4; D gene ambiguous. The germline gives CDR1 MNHNY, CDR2 SVGAGI (reference sequence). V was cut by 5 bases and J by 6 bases, with 13 bases left in between. The CDR3 length is 14 residues. The CDR3 nucleotides are TGTGCCAGCAGTGCTCCGGGTTTGGATGAAAAACTGTTTTTT. Translating gives CASSAPGLDEKLFF.

The chain links TRBV7-3 to TRBJ2-7; 7 bases agree with TRBD2. The trim removed 2 bases at V and 6 bases at J, leaving 4 bases unmatched. The V gene's germline CDR1 is SGHTA and CDR2 FQGTGA. The CDR3 has 13 amino acids. The CDR3 is CASSLGRAGEQYF. The DNA of the CDR3 is TGTGCCAGCAGCTTAGGGAGGGCGGGCGAGCAGTACTTC.

V and J are TRBV2 and TRBJ1-2; unclear D gene. Germline assignment: CDR1 SNHLY and CDR2 FYNNEI. Trimming took 6 bases from V and 3 from J, leaving 14 bases between them. The CDR3 has 14 residues. The CDR3 sequence: CASSQGTRDYGYTF. CDR3 nucleotides: TGTGCCAGCAGCCAAGGAACCCGGGACTATGGCTACACCTTC.